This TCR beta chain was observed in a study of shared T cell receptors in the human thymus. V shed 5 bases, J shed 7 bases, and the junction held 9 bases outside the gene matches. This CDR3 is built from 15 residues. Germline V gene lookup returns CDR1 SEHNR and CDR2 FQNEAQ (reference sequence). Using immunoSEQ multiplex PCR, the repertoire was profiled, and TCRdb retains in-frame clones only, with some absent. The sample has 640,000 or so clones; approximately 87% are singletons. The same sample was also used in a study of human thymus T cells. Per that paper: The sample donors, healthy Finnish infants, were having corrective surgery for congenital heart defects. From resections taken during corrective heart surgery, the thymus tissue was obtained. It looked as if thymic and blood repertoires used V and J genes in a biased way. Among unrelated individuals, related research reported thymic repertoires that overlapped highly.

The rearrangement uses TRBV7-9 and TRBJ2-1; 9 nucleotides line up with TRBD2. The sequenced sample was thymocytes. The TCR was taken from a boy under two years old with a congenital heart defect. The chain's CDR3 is CASSQTSGPTNEQFF. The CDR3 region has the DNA TGTGCCAGCAGCCAAACTAGCGGGCCCACTAATGAGCAGTTCTTC.